This is a list of T cell receptor beta chains from one sample in a study of tumor-infiltrating lymphocytes in primary liver carcinoma. TCRdb analysed the multiplex PCR reads with MiXCR anew, one entry per CDR3 protein. The sample comprises 150,000 to 200,000 distinct CDR3 sequences, around four fifths of which are singletons, and about a sixth rests with the top ten. What was sequenced was tumor tissue from primary liver carcinoma. These receptors all stem from a man between 40 and 49 years old with primary liver carcinoma and hepatitis B virus infection. Both conserved end residues are part of each CDR3. The order of the fields is clone size, J gene, V gene, D gene, CDR3 DNA, CDR3 protein. A D gene is named only where the DNA matches it firmly. A row's size may be missing; if present it is once, few, many or a size class.

>few|TRBJ2-7|TRBV11-1|NA
TGTGTCAGTAGCCTGGGGCTAGCGAGGGAGCAGTACTTC
CVSSLGLAREQYF
>NA|TRBJ1-1|TRBV6-6|TRBD1
TGTGCCAACAGTGAGACAGGGGTAAGGACCGAAGCTTTCTTT
CANSETGVRTEAFF
>NA|TRBJ2-3|TRBV11-1|NA
TGTGCCATCAACTTTATTAGTACAGATACGCAGTATTTT
CAINFISTDTQYF
>NA|TRBJ2-2|TRBV5-1|NA
TGCGACAGCAGCTTGGGGGGAGGAGTCGGCAACGGGGAGCTGTTTTTT
CDSSLGGGVGNGELFF
>NA|TRBJ2-3|TRBV7-8|NA
TGTTCCTGCAGACAGATGGCGGGGCCCCTTGGGGATACGCAGTATTTT
CSCRQMAGPLGDTQYF
>NA|TRBJ2-3|TRBV10-3|TRBD1
TGTGCCATCAATGTTGGGACCCCAGGGGGTCCAGATACGCAGTATTTT
CAINVGTPGGPDTQYF
>NA|TRBJ2-2|TRBV19|NA
TGTGCCAGTAGGAGGGGGATGTCCACCGGGGAGCTGCTTTTT
CASRRGMSTGELLF
>NA|TRBJ1-5|TRBV6-5|TRBD1
TGTGCCAGCAGTCCCGGGACAGGGAAGGGCCCCAAGCGTTTT
CASSPGTGKGPKRF
>NA|TRBJ2-3|TRBV29-1|TRBD2
TGCAGCACTAGCGGGAGTAGCACAGATACGCAGTATTTT
CSTSGSSTDTQYF
>NA|TRBJ2-3|TRBV4-2|TRBD1
TGTGCCAGTAGCCAAGGACAGGGTGCGGCATATACGCAGTATTTT
CASSQGQGAAYTQYF
>NA|TRBJ2-4|TRBV11-2|NA
TGTGCCAACACCACTTCGGCAGTAGCCAAAGACATTCAGTACTTC
CANTTSAVAKDIQYF
>NA|TRBJ2-5|TRBV29-1|NA
TGCAGCGTCTACGGAACTAGGTTCGTTGGAGAGACCCAGTACTTC
CSVYGTRFVGETQYF
>NA|TRBJ2-7|TRBV4-3|NA
TGCACCAGCAGCCCAAGCAAGGGCTACGAGCAGTACTTC
CTSSPSKGYEQYF
>NA|TRBJ1-1|TRBV12-3/TRBV12-4|NA
TGTGCCAGCAGCCCTTACGACAGGCTTCGTAGGAGTCGGTTGACTGAAGCTCTTTTT
CASSPYDRLRRSRLTEALF
>NA|TRBJ2-1|TRBV9|TRBD2
TGTGCCAGCAGCCCCCTTAGCGGGAGATCCTACAATGAGCAGTTCTTC
CASSPLSGRSYNEQFF
>NA|TRBJ2-3|TRBV29-1|TRBD2
TGCAGAGGCTTAGCGCGGGAGGGGGCAGATACGCAGTTTTTT
CRGLAREGADTQFF
>NA|TRBJ2-3|TRBV4-2|NA
TGTGCCAGCAGCGGTTTCGAGGGGTGCACAGATACGCAGTATTTT
CASSGFEGCTDTQYF
>NA|TRBJ1-3|TRBV5-1|NA
TGCGCCAGCTGCATGTCTTCGCCCGTAAAAGGGACTGGAAACACCATATATTTT
CASCMSSPVKGTGNTIYF
>NA|TRBJ1-3|TRBV12-3/TRBV12-4|NA
TGTGCCAGCAGTAGTGCAGCGGGGGGCAGGCACACCATATATTTT
CASSSAAGGRHTIYF
>large|TRBJ2-7|TRBV6-2/TRBV6-3|NA
TGTGCCAGCAAAAGACTACAGGAGGGCTACGAGCAGTACTTC
CASKRLQEGYEQYF
>NA|TRBJ2-2|TRBV4-3|TRBD2
TGCGCCAGCAGCATGGGACTAGCGGGTCCCGCGAACACCGGGGAGCTGTTTTTT
CASSMGLAGPANTGELFF
>NA|TRBJ1-1|TRBV7-9|NA
TGTATCAACAGCTTAGCGGGGGGGAACACTGAAGCTTTCTTT
CINSLAGGNTEAFF
>NA|TRBJ2-3|TRBV29-1|TRBD2
TGCAGCGTTGAAGGGTTAGCGGGAGCGGATACGCAGAATTTT
CSVEGLAGADTQNF
>NA|TRBJ2-1|TRBV28|NA
TGTGCCAGCAGCCTCGGGAGCGGATTCTACGATGAGCTGTTCTTC
CASSLGSGFYDELFF
>once|TRBJ2-2|TRBV10-1|TRBD1
TGCGCCAGCAGTAAGTTTCCCAGGGGGCTTTCGAACGCCGGGGAGCTGTTTTTT
CASSKFPRGLSNAGELFF
>few|TRBJ2-1|TRBV11-3|NA
TGTGCCAGTACTTTAAATGCCAATGAGCAGTTCTTC
CASTLNANEQFF
>NA|TRBJ1-5|TRBV6-1|NA
TGTGCCAGCCAAAGGACGGACATTAGCTATCAGCCCCAGCATTTT
CASQRTDISYQPQHF
>NA|TRBJ2-1|TRBV5-5|TRBD2
TGTGCCGGCAGCCGGGTTCTAGGCCTAGCGGGAGAAAATGAGCAGTTCTTC
CAGSRVLGLAGENEQFF
>NA|TRBJ2-1|TRBV14|TRBD2
TGTGCCAGCAGTGCCGTAGCGGGATGGGTAAACAGTAAGCAGCTCTTC
CASSAVAGWVNSKQLF